This T cell receptor beta chain was found in a study of T cells in Graves' hyperthyroidism and ophthalmopathy. CDR1 and CDR2 from the germline V gene are SGHAT and FQNNGV. This CDR3 region has 14 residues. Trimming left V 2 bases short and J 2 bases short, with 6 bases between. Amplification of TCR beta CDR3 regions used RNA as the template. The HTBI primer set served for first-round RT-PCR of the TCR CDR3. Using its own MiXCR run on the multiplex PCR reads, TCRdb lists one record per CDR3 protein. The table lists 300,000 to 450,000 distinct CDR3 sequences, about 25% of them singletons. This clonotype appeared many times. Patients aged 18 to 65 had newly diagnosed hyperthyroidism of under 2 months' duration.

The sequence derives from a man aged 45-65 years with Graves' hyperthyroidism. The V gene is TRBV11-2, the J gene TRBJ2-2; D uncertain. The sample taken for sequencing was blood. The CDR3 DNA reads as TGTGCCAGCAGCTTAATACTCAACACCGGGGAGCTGTTTTTT. As protein: CASSLILNTGELFF.